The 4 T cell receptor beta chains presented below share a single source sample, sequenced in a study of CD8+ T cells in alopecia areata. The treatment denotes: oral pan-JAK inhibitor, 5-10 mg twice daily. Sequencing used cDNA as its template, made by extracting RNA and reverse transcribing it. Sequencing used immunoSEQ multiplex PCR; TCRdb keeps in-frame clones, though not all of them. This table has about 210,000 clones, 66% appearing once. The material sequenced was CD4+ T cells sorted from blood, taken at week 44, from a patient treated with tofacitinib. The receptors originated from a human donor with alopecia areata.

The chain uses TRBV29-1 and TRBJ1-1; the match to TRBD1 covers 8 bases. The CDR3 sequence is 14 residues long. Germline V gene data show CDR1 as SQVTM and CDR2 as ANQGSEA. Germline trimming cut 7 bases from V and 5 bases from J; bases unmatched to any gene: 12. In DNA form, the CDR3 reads TGCAGCGCCTTGAGGACAGGGTCAACGACTGAAGCTTTCTTT. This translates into CSALRTGSTTEAFF.

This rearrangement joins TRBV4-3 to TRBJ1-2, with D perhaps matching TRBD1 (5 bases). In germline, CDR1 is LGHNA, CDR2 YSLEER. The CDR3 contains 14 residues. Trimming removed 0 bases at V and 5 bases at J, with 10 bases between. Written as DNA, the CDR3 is TGCGCCAGCAGCCAAGATGGGCCAGGGTATGGCTACACCTTC. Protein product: CASSQDGPGYGYTF.

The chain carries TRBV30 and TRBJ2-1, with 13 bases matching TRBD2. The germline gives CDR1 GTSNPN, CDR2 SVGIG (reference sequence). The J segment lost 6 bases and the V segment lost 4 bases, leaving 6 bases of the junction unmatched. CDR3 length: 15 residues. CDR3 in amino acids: CAWNTGLAGTNEQFF. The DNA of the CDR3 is TGTGCCTGGAACACGGGACTAGCGGGAACCAATGAGCAGTTCTTC.

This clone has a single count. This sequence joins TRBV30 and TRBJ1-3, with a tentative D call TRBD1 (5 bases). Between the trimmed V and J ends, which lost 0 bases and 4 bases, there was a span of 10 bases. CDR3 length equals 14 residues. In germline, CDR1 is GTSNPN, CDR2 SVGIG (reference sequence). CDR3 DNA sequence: TGTGCCTGGAGTGTTGGGACTCCAGGAAACACCATATATTTT. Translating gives CAWSVGTPGNTIYF.